The 27 T cell receptor beta chains below all came from one sample that was sequenced in a study of technical replicates of blood from a few donors. Some clones are missing from TCRdb's copy, which holds only in-frame ones; the method was immunoSEQ multiplex PCR. The table records about 80,000 clones, 96% of them present only once. The sample taken for sequencing was T cells isolated from PBMCs. These receptors were obtained from a human donor in good health.

The chain has TRBV4-3 and TRBJ2-1; a weak D match, TRBD2 (6 bases). Germline CDR1 and CDR2: LGHNA and YSLEER. The CDR3 covers 16 residues. V was trimmed by 3 bases and J by 0 bases, leaving 12 bases between them. CDR3 amino acids: CASSQGTSFSYNEQFF. The CDR3 DNA reads TGCGCCAGCAGCCAGGGGACTTCATTCTCCTACAATGAGCAGTTCTTC.

This clone was recorded once. This chain joins TRBV11-2 and TRBJ2-7; 10 bases are a match to TRBD2. The germline CDR1 and CDR2 sequences are SGHAT and FQNNGV. CDR3 length equals 16 residues. V lost 1 base to trimming and J lost 5 bases; unmatched junction nucleotides: 8. The chain's CDR3 is CASSLARRLAGDEQYF. CDR3 sequence (DNA): TGTGCCAGCAGCTTAGCACGTCGGCTAGCGGGAGACGAGCAGTACTTC.

The chain has TRBV20-1 and TRBJ2-7, with D perhaps matching TRBD2 (7 bases). V lost 4 bases, J lost 8 bases, and 12 bases lay in between. The CDR3 contains 11 residues. CDR1 is DFQATT, CDR2 SNEGSKA, per germline (reference sequence). CDR3 in amino acids: CSAKGEGQQYF. CDR3 in DNA: TGCAGTGCTAAGGGGGAGGGCCAGCAGTACTTC.

The V call is TRBV6-1, the J call TRBJ2-1, with D perhaps TRBD2 (6 bases). CDR3 size: 14 residues. V shed 7 bases and J shed 9 bases, with 19 bases lying between them. Germline CDR1 MNHNS, CDR2 SASEGT. In DNA, the CDR3 is TGTGCCAGCAAAGGTACTAGCTCGGGAGTTGAGCAGTTCTTC. It yields the protein CASKGTSSGVEQFF.

The rearrangement joins TRBV9 to TRBJ2-3; TRBD1 might be the D (6 bases). The V end lost 7 bases, the J end lost 2 bases, and 23 bases lay between the germline ends. Germline assignment: CDR1 SGDLS and CDR2 YYNGEE. CDR3 length: 17 amino acids. The CDR3, as DNA: TGTGCCAGCGGTACCGACCCGAACAGGGATTACACAGATACGCAGTATTTT. Translated, it gives CASGTDPNRDYTDTQYF.

This clone has just one count. The chain combines TRBV11-2 with TRBJ2-1; 10 bases fit TRBD2. J gave up 0 bases and V 6 bases, and 5 bases lay outside the gene matches. CDR3 size: 16 residues. The germline V gene has CDR1 SGHAT and CDR2 FQNNGV. The CDR3 bases are TGTGCCAGCAGGCGACCTAGCGGGAGCTCCTACAATGAGCAGTTCTTC. Amino acids: CASRRPSGSSYNEQFF.

J is TRBJ1-3 and V is TRBV6-5; 8 bases align to TRBD1. J gave up 14 bases and V 6 bases, and 9 bases lay outside the gene matches. This CDR3 has 12 amino acids. The germline V gene has CDR1 MNHEY and CDR2 SVGAGI. CDR3 DNA: TGTGCCAGCAGGGCAACGGGGACAGGCTTATATTTT. Protein: CASRATGTGLYF.

CDR3 bases: TGCGCCAGCAGCCGAGTCTACAGGGTTAACCAAGATACGCAGTATTTT. It translates to CASSRVYRVNQDTQYF. The chain carries TRBV4-1 and TRBJ2-3; D is perhaps TRBD1 (6 bases). The CDR3 spans 16 residues. The V end was cut by 4 bases, the J end by 5 bases, with 19 bases between. Germline V lookup: CDR1 MGHRA, CDR2 YSYEKL.

The rearrangement links TRBV29-1 to TRBJ1-2; 12 positions match TRBD1. Germline loops: CDR1 SQVTM, CDR2 ANQGSEA. The CDR3 has 15 residues. The junction had 13 bases not matched to a gene; V was cut back by 6 bases and J by 8 bases. In nucleotides, the CDR3 is TGCAGCGTCGCCCGGGACAGGGGGCCAGAGGAAGGCTACACCTTC. The encoded protein is CSVARDRGPEEGYTF.

V gene TRBV6-6 combines with J gene TRBJ1-5; 7 bases are a match to TRBD1. The junction had 7 bases not matched to a gene; V was cut back by 2 bases and J by 6 bases. Germline V lookup: CDR1 MNHNY, CDR2 SVGAGI (reference sequence). This CDR3 spans 15 amino acids. CDR3 DNA sequence: TGTGCCAGCAGTTACCGGGACACAGGGGCTCAGCCCCAGCATTTT. Its translation: CASSYRDTGAQPQHF.

The V call is TRBV4-3, the J call TRBJ2-5, with TRBD2 identical over 10 bases. The CDR3 has 15 amino acids. Germline V gene lookup returns CDR1 LGHNA and CDR2 YSLEER. V trimming: 4 bases; J trimming: 0 bases; junction bases outside the gene matches: 2. In DNA form, the CDR3 reads TGCGCCAGCAGCCGGACTAGCGGTAACCAAGAGACCCAGTACTTC. Residues: CASSRTSGNQETQYF.

J is TRBJ1-5 and V is TRBV4-2; 9 bases fit TRBD1. The germline CDR1 and CDR2 sequences are LGHNA and YNFKEQ. CDR3 size: 15 residues. V gave up 0 bases and J gave up 7 bases; unmatched junction bases: 4. CDR3: CASSQEGDRDQPQHF. DNA for the CDR3: TGTGCCAGCAGCCAAGAGGGGGACAGGGACCAGCCCCAGCATTTT.

The chain has TRBV7-7 and TRBJ2-2; D ambiguous. CDR3 length: 14 amino acids. With 0 bases removed from V and 4 bases from J, the gap between germline ends came to 6 bases. The germline V gene has CDR1 SSHAT and CDR2 FNYEAQ (reference sequence). Written as DNA, the CDR3 is TGTGCCAGCAGCTTAGCGTCGGGCACCGGGGAGCTGTTTTTT. Amino acid sequence: CASSLASGTGELFF. Looking up the rest from reference TRBV7-7 and TRBJ2-2 gives the full variable domain: GAGVSQSPRYKVTKRGQDVTLRCDPISSHATLYWYQQALGQGPEFLTYFNYEAQPDKSGLPSDRFSAERPEGSISTLTIQRTEQRDSAMYRCASSLASGTGELFFGEGSRLTVL.

This sequence joins TRBV5-1 and TRBJ2-3; 12 nucleotides align to TRBD2. There are 16 residues in the CDR3. J was trimmed by 0 bases and V by 5 bases; bases with no gene match: 4. Germline-derived CDR1 and CDR2 are SGHRS and YFSETQ. The CDR3 reads CASSLGTSGSTDTQYF. As DNA, the CDR3 is TGCGCCAGCAGTTTAGGGACTAGCGGGAGCACAGATACGCAGTATTTT.

The chain has TRBV28 and TRBJ2-7; 8 bases align to TRBD1. The junction had 6 bases not matched to a gene; V was cut back by 2 bases and J by 6 bases. Germline V lookup: CDR1 MDHEN, CDR2 SYDVKM. The CDR3 loop spans 14 amino acids. The CDR3 DNA reads as TGTGCCAGCAGTTTAACCGGACAGGGCTCCGAGCAGTACTTC. Amino acid sequence: CASSLTGQGSEQYF. The full variable domain, its missing parts supplied by reference TRBV28 and TRBJ2-7, is DVKVTQSSRYLVKRTGEKVFLECVQDMDHENMFWYRQDPGLGLRLIYFSYDVKMKEKGDIPEGYSVSREKKERFSLILESASTNQTSMYLCASSLTGQGSEQYFGPGTRLTVT.

The rearrangement joins TRBV28 to TRBJ1-2, with 7 bases matching TRBD1. The CDR3 runs 16 residues. The ends lost 6 bases at V and 6 bases at J; junction bases unmatched: 16. The germline V gene has CDR1 MDHEN and CDR2 SYDVKM. The CDR3 region is CASSSPGTAEADGYTF. CDR3 nucleotides: TGTGCCAGCAGCTCCCCTGGGACAGCTGAGGCTGATGGCTACACCTTC.

The genes are TRBV11-2 and TRBJ2-3, with TRBD2 matching 7 bases. Germline trimming cut 3 bases from V and 0 bases from J; bases unmatched to any gene: 3. This CDR3 spans 15 amino acids. Germline CDR1 SGHAT, CDR2 FQNNGV. The CDR3 loop reads CASSFPAGSTDTQYF. DNA of the CDR3: TGTGCCAGCAGCTTCCCAGCGGGGAGCACAGATACGCAGTATTTT.

V gene TRBV9 combines with J gene TRBJ1-2; D possibly corresponds to TRBD1 (5 bases). Trimming took off 0 bases at V and 1 base at J, with 10 bases between the two ends. The CDR3 runs to 15 residues. Germline V gives CDR1 SGDLS, CDR2 YYNGEE. The CDR3 bases are TGTGCCAGCAGCGTAGGGAGGGGCCGTAACTATGGCTACACCTTC. The encoded protein is CASSVGRGRNYGYTF. The entire variable domain, with the rest obtained from reference TRBV9 and TRBJ1-2, is as follows: DSGVTQTPKHLITATGQRVTLRCSPRSGDLSVYWYQQSLDQGLQFLIQYYNGEERAKGNILERFSAQQFPDLHSELNLSSLELGDSALYFCASSVGRGRNYGYTFGSGTRLTVV.

The chain has TRBV9 and TRBJ2-7; D is ambiguous. Germline CDR1 SGDLS, CDR2 YYNGEE. The CDR3 extends over 13 amino acids. Trimming took 3 bases from V and 4 from J, leaving 11 bases between them. The CDR3 loop reads CASSAAVPYEQYF. CDR3 bases: TGTGCCAGCAGCGCTGCGGTCCCATACGAGCAGTACTTC.

V and J are TRBV6-5 and TRBJ1-4; perhaps TRBD1 as D (6 bases). Germline V gene sequence: CDR1 MNHEY, CDR2 SVGAGI. The CDR3 length is 15 residues. V lost 6 bases and J lost 4, with 15 bases in between. For the CDR3, the DNA is TGTGCCAGCAGGTTATTACAGGGTTTTAATGAAAAACTGTTTTTT. It encodes CASRLLQGFNEKLFF.

The chain carries TRBV5-1 and TRBJ1-1; D gene ambiguous. The germline V and J ends were trimmed by 4 bases and 5 bases, with 12 bases remaining between them. The CDR3 totals 13 residues. The germline gives CDR1 SGHRS, CDR2 YFSETQ. CDR3 DNA sequence: TGCGCCAGCAGCCGTCAAAGAGGGACTGAAGCTTTCTTT. Translating gives CASSRQRGTEAFF.

The CDR3 DNA reads TGTGCCAGCAGCTCGGACTTTGGAGATGAGCAGTTCTTC. Its translation is CASSSDFGDEQFF. V usage is TRBV7-7 and J usage is TRBJ2-1; weak D call: TRBD2 (5 bases). Germline V gives CDR1 SSHAT, CDR2 FNYEAQ (reference sequence). This CDR3 has 13 amino acids. V was cut by 4 bases and J by 8 bases, with 12 bases left in between.

The V and J genes are TRBV9 and TRBJ2-7, with 8 nucleotides matching TRBD2. The CDR3 is made up of 16 amino acids. V shed 3 bases, J shed 6 bases, and the junction held 14 bases outside the gene matches. Germline CDR1 and CDR2: SGDLS and YYNGEE. The CDR3 sequence: CASSGTKRAGDVEQYF. CDR3 nucleotides: TGTGCCAGCAGCGGAACGAAAAGAGCGGGAGATGTCGAGCAGTACTTC.

A few counts support this clone. V gene TRBV7-6 combines with J gene TRBJ2-1, with D perhaps matching TRBD2 (5 bases). CDR1 SGHVS and CDR2 FNYEAQ come from the germline V gene. The V end was cut by 1 base, the J end by 0 bases, with 10 bases between. The length of the CDR3 is 16 residues. CDR3 in DNA: TGTGCCAGCAGCTTAGTAACCGGGGACTCCTACAATGAGCAGTTCTTC. Translation: CASSLVTGDSYNEQFF.

This chain joins TRBV19 and TRBJ2-7; 8 bases match TRBD2. The trim removed 2 bases at V and 5 bases at J, leaving 5 bases unmatched. Germline lookup yields CDR1 LNHDA and CDR2 SQIVND (reference sequence). The CDR3 has 14 residues. The CDR3 DNA sequence: TGTGCCAGTAGTATAAGCGGGAGTATCGACGAGCAGTACTTC. It translates to CASSISGSIDEQYF.

The V call is TRBV10-2, the J call TRBJ1-1, with TRBD1 matching over 7 bases. CDR3 size: 15 residues. V shed 8 bases and J 5 bases; nucleotides not matched to a gene: 14. Looked up from germline, CDR1 is WSHSY and CDR2 is SAAADI. The chain's CDR3 is CASCGWFDRATEAFF. For the CDR3, the DNA is TGCGCCAGCTGCGGTTGGTTTGACAGGGCTACTGAAGCTTTCTTT.

The chain combines TRBV4-2 with TRBJ1-2, with D tentatively TRBD1 (5 bases). V lost 0 bases, J lost 0 bases, and 11 bases lay in between. This CDR3 has 16 amino acids. Germline V gene sequence: CDR1 LGHNA, CDR2 YNFKEQ. The CDR3 spells CASSQERDSANYGYTF. The CDR3 nucleotides are TGTGCCAGCAGCCAAGAACGGGACTCAGCTAACTATGGCTACACCTTC.